This TCR beta chain came from a study of CD8+CD57+ T cells in acquired aplastic anemia. Study as a whole: Sorted CD4+ plus CD8+ cells gave DNA averaging about 3.2 ug.

Points on this clonotype: Its antigen is currently unknown.

Genomic DNA acted as the template from which TCR beta VDJ combination and CDR3 sequence profiling were carried out. MiXCR was run by TCRdb on the reads, yielding one entry per CDR3 protein. The data hold 150,000 to 200,000 distinct CDR3 sequences, with 40% to 60% observed a single time. CDR1 is SGHTS and CDR2 is YDEGEE in the germline V gene. CDR3 size: 12 residues. V lost 0 bases and J 10 bases, leaving 10 bases between the germline ends. For sequencing, patients were chosen who had shown expansion of CD8+CD57+ cells by flow cytometry. Every one of the patients had aplastic anemia (severe, acquired). Overall study findings and caveats: Common to patients and controls were twenty-nine CD8+ CDR3 sequences. Statistical testing detected no significant gap in CD8+ Simpson's diversity between patients and controls.

The chain has TRBV5-8 and TRBJ1-1, with D uncertain. This TCR derives from a human donor with aplastic anemia. What was sequenced was sorted CD4+, CD8+, or CD8+CD57+ T cells (not recorded which) from PBMCs. DNA for the CDR3: TGTGCCAGCAGCTTGGGGGGTCACCCAGCTTTCTTT. Translating gives CASSLGGHPAFF.